The 7 T cell receptor beta chains in this list originate from one sample, sequenced in a study of T-cell reconstitution after alpha-beta-depleted transplantation in children. It was with unique molecular identifiers that the TCRbeta library was prepared. TCRdb itself ran the PCR reads through MiXCR, one entry per CDR3 protein. The sample contains about 830,000 distinct CDR3 sequences, approximately 15% of which appear only once. Source: PBMCs, mostly from graft donor cells, taken 360 days after TCRalphabeta/CD19-depleted stem cell transplant. These receptors came from a male patient younger than 18 who had a stem cell transplant for acute lymphoblastic leukemia, so the T cells may come from the graft donor.

This chain joins TRBV7-9 and TRBJ2-5; no clear D. The V gene lost 3 bases and the J gene lost 0 bases, with 14 bases spanning the gap. CDR3 length: 16 amino acids. CDR1 is SEHNR, CDR2 FQNEAQ, per germline (reference sequence). This CDR3 reads CASSLDLSPYQETQYF. The CDR3 bases are TGTGCCAGCAGCTTGGACCTGTCTCCTTACCAAGAGACCCAGTACTTC.

The CDR3 protein is CASSLKNPVGNEQFF. In DNA form, the CDR3 reads TGTGCCAGCAGCTTAAAAAACCCCGTGGGGAATGAGCAGTTCTTC. This rearrangement joins TRBV7-9 to TRBJ2-1; D is ambiguous. The CDR3 has 15 residues. Germline V gene sequence: CDR1 SEHNR, CDR2 FQNEAQ (reference sequence). V was trimmed by 2 bases and J by 7 bases, leaving 15 bases between them.

The J gene is TRBJ2-7, the V gene TRBV20-1, with D perhaps given as TRBD1 or TRBD2 (5 bases each). V was shortened by 0 bases and J by 2 bases, with 23 bases between the two germline ends. Germline lookup yields CDR1 DFQATT and CDR2 SNEGSKA (reference sequence). The CDR3 runs to 18 residues. The CDR3 here is CSARDPSGRGFTPYEQYF. CDR3 bases: TGCAGTGCTAGAGATCCAAGCGGACGGGGCTTTACTCCCTACGAGCAGTACTTC.

This clonotype was seen a few times. V gene TRBV12-3 or TRBV12-4 combines with J gene TRBJ2-1; D gene uncertain. V lost 6 bases to trimming and J lost 14 bases, with 23 bases between them. The CDR3 has 14 residues. The CDR3 protein is CASRPLNGPSTEFF. The CDR3 DNA sequence: TGTGCCAGCAGACCACTTAATGGGCCTTCCACGGAGTTCTTC.

The V call is TRBV5-1, the J call TRBJ2-3; 9 bases are shared with TRBD1. The CDR3 extends over 16 amino acids. The germline gives CDR1 SGHRS, CDR2 YFSETQ. J lost 1 base, V lost 2 bases, and 5 bases had no gene match. The CDR3 region is CASSFVGTGRTDTQYF. Here the CDR3 DNA reads TGCGCCAGCAGCTTCGTCGGGACAGGGCGCACAGATACGCAGTATTTT.

This clonotype was observed a single time. The V gene is TRBV9, the J gene TRBJ2-6; D uncertain. CDR1 SGDLS and CDR2 YYNGEE come from the germline V gene. V lost 1 base and J 4 bases, leaving 12 bases between the germline ends. CDR3 length: 16 residues. The CDR3 sequence: CASSVSGFAGANVLTF. CDR3 nucleotide sequence: TGTGCCAGCAGCGTATCAGGCTTCGCCGGGGCCAACGTCCTGACTTTC.

This clonotype was observed many times. The chain recombines TRBV7-9 with TRBJ2-1; TRBD2 agrees at 8 bases. CDR3 length: 16 amino acids. Germline values: CDR1 SEHNR, CDR2 FQNEAQ (reference sequence). The trim removed 4 bases at V and 0 bases at J, leaving 5 bases unmatched. The CDR3 nucleotides are TGTGCCAGCAGCTCTCTAGCGGGTCTCTCCTACAATGAGCAGTTCTTC. Translated: CASSSLAGLSYNEQFF.